Here is one T cell receptor beta chain with its context. Antigen: not known. It was with 60 Vbeta and 13 Jbeta primers that the PCR ran. TCRdb's table, derived via immunoSEQ multiplex PCR, lists solely in-frame clones and lacks some. The sample consists of fewer than 120,000 clones, about three quarters of them appearing once. This entry is derived from a study of cytomegalovirus exposure and HLA in healthy donors. General study findings and limits: The study designated over 150 TCR beta chains cytomegalovirus-associated.

Sequencing was carried out using PBMCs. This clonotype was sampled from a woman aged 55-75 years in good health and CMV-seropositive.

DNA of the CDR3: TGTGCCAGCAGTAGCCCCCTGAACACTGAAGCTTTCTTT. Its protein is CASSSPLNTEAFF. This rearrangement joins TRBV6-6 to TRBJ1-1; D not resolved. V was shortened by 5 bases and J by 0 bases, with 7 bases between the two germline ends. Germline CDR1 MNHNY, CDR2 SVGAGI (reference sequence). The CDR3 runs 13 residues.